This T cell receptor beta chain was documented in a study of T cells after yellow fever vaccination. The CDR3 has 16 residues. Trimming removed 0 bases from V and 2 bases from J; junction bases left unmatched: 6. Germline V gene data show CDR1 as SGHRS and CDR2 as YFSETQ. TCRdb used MiXCR to reprocess the 5' RACE reads, holding one entry per CDR3 protein. The data hold 500,000 to 650,000 distinct CDR3 sequences, with approximately 16% observed a single time. A few counts support this clonotype. This TCR derives from a man between 18 and 35 years old who received the YFV17D yellow fever vaccine. The chain joins TRBV5-1 to TRBJ2-3; 7 positions match TRBD2. The sequences come from PBMCs, collected 5 to 6 days after the first yellow fever vaccination. The CDR3 region is CASSLVASGFTDTQYF. In DNA form, the CDR3 reads TGCGCCAGCAGCTTGGTGGCTAGCGGATTCACAGATACGCAGTATTTT. Full variable domain (outside the CDR3, taken from reference TRBV5-1 and TRBJ2-3): KAGVTQTPRYLIKTRGQQVTLSCSPISGHRSVSWYQQTPGQGLQFLFEYFSETQRNKGNFPGRFSGRQFSNSRSEMNVSTLELGDSALYLCASSLVASGFTDTQYFGPGTRLTVL.